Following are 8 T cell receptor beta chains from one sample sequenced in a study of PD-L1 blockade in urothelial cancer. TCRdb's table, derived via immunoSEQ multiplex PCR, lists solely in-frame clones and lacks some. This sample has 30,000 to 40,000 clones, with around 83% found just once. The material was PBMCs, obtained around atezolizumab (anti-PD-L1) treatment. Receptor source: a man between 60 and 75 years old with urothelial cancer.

The CDR3 DNA follows: TGTGCCAGCAGTGCTAGGTATTTGGATGGCTACACCTTC. Its translation is CASSARYLDGYTF. The chain joins TRBV6-1 to TRBJ1-2; unclear D gene. The V end was cut by 4 bases, the J end by 6 bases, with 12 bases between. Germline CDR1 and CDR2: MNHNS and SASEGT. The CDR3 consists of 13 residues.

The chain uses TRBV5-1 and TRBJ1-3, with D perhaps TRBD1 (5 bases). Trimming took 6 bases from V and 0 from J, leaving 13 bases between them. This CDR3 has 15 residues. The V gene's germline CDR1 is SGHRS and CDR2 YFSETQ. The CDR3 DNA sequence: TGCGCCAGCAAGCAGGGCCAGAACTCTGGAAACACCATATATTTT. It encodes CASKQGQNSGNTIYF. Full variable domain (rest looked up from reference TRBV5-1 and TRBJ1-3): KAGVTQTPRYLIKTRGQQVTLSCSPISGHRSVSWYQQTPGQGLQFLFEYFSETQRNKGNFPGRFSGRQFSNSRSEMNVSTLELGDSALYLCASKQGQNSGNTIYFGEGSWLTVV.

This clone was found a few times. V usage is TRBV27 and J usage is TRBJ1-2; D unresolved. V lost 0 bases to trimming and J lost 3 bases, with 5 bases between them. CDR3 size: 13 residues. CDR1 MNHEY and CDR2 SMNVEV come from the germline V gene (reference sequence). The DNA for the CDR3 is TGTGCCAGCAGTTTATCCGGGGACTATGGCTACACCTTC. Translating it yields CASSLSGDYGYTF.

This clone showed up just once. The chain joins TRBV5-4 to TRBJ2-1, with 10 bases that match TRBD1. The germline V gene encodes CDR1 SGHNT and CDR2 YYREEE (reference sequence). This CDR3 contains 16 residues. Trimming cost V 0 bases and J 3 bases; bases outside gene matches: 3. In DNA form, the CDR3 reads TGTGCCAGCAGCTTGGTCGGGACAGGGGACTACAATGAGCAGTTCTTC. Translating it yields CASSLVGTGDYNEQFF.

In nucleotides, the CDR3 is TGTGCCAGTAGTATAGGTTTGGCTAGCGGGACAGATACGCAGTATTTT. Its protein is CASSIGLASGTDTQYF. The gene calls are TRBV19 and TRBJ2-3; the match to TRBD2 covers 8 bases. The germline gives CDR1 LNHDA, CDR2 SQIVND (reference sequence). This CDR3 contains 16 residues. Unmatched junction bases numbered 6, after V lost 1 base and J lost 3 bases.

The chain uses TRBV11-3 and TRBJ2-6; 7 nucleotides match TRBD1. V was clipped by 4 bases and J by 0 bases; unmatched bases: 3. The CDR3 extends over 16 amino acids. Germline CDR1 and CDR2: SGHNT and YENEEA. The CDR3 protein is CASSSGQASGANVLTF. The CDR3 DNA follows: TGTGCCAGCAGCTCCGGACAGGCCTCTGGGGCCAACGTCCTGACTTTC.

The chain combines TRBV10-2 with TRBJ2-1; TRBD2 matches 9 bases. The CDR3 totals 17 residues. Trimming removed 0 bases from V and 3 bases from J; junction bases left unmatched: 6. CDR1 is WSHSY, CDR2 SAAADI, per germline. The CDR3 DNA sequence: TGCGCCAGCAGTGAGTCTGGTGCGGGGGGGCTCTACAATGAGCAGTTCTTC. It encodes CASSESGAGGLYNEQFF.

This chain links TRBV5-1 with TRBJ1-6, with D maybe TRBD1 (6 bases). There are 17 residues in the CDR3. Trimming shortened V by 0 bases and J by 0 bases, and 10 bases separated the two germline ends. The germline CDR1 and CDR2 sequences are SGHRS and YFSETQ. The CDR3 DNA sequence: TGCGCCAGCAGCTTGGGACAGGCCAGCTCCTATAATTCACCCCTCCACTTT. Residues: CASSLGQASSYNSPLHF.